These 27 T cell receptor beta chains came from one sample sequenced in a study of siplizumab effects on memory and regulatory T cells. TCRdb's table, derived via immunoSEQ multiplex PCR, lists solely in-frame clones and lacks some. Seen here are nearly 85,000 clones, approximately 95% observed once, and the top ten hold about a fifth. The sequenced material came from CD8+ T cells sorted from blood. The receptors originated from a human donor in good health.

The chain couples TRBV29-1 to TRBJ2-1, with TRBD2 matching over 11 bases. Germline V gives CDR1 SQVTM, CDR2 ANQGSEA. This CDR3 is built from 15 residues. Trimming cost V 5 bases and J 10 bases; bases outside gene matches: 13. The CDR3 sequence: CSVLYLAGGFNEQFF. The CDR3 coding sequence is TGCAGCGTTCTATACCTAGCGGGAGGATTCAACGAGCAGTTCTTC.

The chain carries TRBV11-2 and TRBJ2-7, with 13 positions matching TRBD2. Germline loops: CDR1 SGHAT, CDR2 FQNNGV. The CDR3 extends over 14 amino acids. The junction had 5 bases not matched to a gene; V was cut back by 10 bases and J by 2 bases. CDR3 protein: CATMGLAGTYEQYF. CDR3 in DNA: TGTGCCACCATGGGACTAGCGGGGACCTACGAGCAGTACTTC.

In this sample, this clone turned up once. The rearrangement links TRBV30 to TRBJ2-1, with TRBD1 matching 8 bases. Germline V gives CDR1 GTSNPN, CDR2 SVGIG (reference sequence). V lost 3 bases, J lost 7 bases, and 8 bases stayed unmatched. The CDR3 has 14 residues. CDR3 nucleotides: TGTGCCTGGAGGGCACAGGGGGTGCCGAATGAGCAGTTCTTC. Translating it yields CAWRAQGVPNEQFF.

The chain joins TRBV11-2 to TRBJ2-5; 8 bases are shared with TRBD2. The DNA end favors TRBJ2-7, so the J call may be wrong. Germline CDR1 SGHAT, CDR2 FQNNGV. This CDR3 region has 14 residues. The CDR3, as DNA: TGTGCCAGCAGCTTATTCAGCGGGAGCTACGAGCAGTACTTC. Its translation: CASSLFSGSYEQYF.

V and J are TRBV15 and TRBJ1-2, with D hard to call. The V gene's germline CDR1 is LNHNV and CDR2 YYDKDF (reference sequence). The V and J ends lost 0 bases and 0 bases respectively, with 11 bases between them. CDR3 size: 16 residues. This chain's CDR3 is CATSRDPPETNYGYTF. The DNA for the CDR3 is TGTGCCACCAGCAGAGATCCACCAGAAACTAACTATGGCTACACCTTC.

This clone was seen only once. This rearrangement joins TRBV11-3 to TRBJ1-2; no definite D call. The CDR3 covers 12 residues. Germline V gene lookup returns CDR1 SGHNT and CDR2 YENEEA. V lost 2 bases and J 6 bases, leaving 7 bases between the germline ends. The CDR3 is CASSLKGHGYTF. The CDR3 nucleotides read TGTGCCAGCAGCTTAAAAGGGCATGGCTACACCTTC.

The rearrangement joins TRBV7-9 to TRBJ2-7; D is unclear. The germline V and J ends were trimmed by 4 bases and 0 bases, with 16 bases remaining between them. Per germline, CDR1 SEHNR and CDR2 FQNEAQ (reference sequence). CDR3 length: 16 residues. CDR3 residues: CASSSMTSNPSYEQYF. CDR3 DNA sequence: TGTGCCAGCAGCTCGATGACTTCTAACCCCTCCTACGAGCAGTACTTC.

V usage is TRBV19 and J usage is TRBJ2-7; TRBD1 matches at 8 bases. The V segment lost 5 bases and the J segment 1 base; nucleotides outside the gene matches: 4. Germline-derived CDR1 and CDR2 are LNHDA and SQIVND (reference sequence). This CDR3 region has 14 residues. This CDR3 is CASSFGTGSYEQYF. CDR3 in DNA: TGTGCCAGTAGTTTCGGGACAGGATCCTACGAGCAGTACTTC.

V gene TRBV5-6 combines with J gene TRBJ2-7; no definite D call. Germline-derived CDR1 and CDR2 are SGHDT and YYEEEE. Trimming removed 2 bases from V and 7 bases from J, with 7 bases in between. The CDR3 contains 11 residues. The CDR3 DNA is TGTGCCAGCAGCTTCAATCGGGAGCAGTACTTC. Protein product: CASSFNREQYF.

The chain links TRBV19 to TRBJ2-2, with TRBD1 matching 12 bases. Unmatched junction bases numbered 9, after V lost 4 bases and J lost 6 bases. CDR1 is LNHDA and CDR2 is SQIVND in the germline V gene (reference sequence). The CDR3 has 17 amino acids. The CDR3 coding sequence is TGTGCCAGTAGTAGGGGGACAGGGGGCGGTATTGCCGGGGAGCTGTTTTTT. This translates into CASSRGTGGGIAGELFF.

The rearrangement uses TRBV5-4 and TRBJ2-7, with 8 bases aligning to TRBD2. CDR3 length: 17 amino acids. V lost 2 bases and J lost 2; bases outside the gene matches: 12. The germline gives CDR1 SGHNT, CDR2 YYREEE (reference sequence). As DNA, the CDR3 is TGTGCCAGCAGCTTTGGAACTACTAGCGGAGGGGCCTACGAGCAGTACTTC. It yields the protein CASSFGTTSGGAYEQYF.

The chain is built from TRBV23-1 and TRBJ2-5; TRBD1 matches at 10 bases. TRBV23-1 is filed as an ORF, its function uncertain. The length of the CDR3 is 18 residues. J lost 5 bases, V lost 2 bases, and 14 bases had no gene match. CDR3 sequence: CASSQGPDGTGARETQYF. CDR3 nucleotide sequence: TGCGCCAGCAGTCAAGGACCAGACGGGACAGGGGCGCGGGAGACCCAGTACTTC.

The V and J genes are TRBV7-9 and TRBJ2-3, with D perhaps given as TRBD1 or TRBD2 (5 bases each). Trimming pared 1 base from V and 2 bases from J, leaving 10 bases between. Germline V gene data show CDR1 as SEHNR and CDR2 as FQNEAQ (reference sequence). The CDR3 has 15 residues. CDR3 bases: TGTGCCAGCAGCTTAGGGGGGAGCGACACAGATACGCAGTATTTT. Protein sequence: CASSLGGSDTDTQYF.

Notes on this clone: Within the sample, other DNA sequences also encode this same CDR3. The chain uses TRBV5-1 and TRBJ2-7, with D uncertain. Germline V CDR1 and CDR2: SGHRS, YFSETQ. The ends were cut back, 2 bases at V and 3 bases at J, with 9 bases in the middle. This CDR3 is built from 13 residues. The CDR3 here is CASSFGGSYEQYF. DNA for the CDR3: TGCGCCAGCAGCTTCGGCGGAAGCTACGAGCAGTACTTC.

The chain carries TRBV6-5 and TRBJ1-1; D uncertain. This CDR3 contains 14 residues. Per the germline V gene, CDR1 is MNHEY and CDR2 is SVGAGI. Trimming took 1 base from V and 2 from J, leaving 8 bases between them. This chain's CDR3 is CASSYWSANTEAFF. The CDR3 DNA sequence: TGTGCCAGCAGTTACTGGTCAGCTAACACTGAAGCTTTCTTT.

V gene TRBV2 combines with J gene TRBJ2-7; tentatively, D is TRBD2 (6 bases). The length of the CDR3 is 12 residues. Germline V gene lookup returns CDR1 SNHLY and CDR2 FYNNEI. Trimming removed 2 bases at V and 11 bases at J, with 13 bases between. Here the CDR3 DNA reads TGTGCCAGCAGTGAAAAGACATGGGGGGAGTACTTC. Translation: CASSEKTWGEYF.

The CDR3: CAWSFGGPGYTF. The DNA for the CDR3 is TGTGCCTGGAGTTTCGGGGGGCCTGGCTACACCTTC. The V call is TRBV30, the J call TRBJ1-2, with D perhaps matching TRBD1 (6 bases). V was pared by 2 bases and J by 7 bases, with 11 bases between. CDR1 and CDR2 from the germline V gene are GTSNPN and SVGIG (reference sequence). CDR3 length: 12 amino acids.

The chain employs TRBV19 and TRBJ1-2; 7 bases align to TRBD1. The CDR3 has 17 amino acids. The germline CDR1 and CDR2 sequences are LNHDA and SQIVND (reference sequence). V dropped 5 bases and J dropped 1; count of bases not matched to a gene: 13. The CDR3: CASSPRTGTALNYGYTF. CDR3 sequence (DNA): TGTGCCAGTAGTCCGCGGACCGGGACAGCGCTTAACTATGGCTACACCTTC. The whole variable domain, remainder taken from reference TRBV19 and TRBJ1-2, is DGGITQSPKYLFRKEGQNVTLSCEQNLNHDAMYWYRQDPGQGLRLIYYSQIVNDFQKGDIAEGYSVSREKKESFPLTVTSAQKNPTAFYLCASSPRTGTALNYGYTFGSGTRLTVV.

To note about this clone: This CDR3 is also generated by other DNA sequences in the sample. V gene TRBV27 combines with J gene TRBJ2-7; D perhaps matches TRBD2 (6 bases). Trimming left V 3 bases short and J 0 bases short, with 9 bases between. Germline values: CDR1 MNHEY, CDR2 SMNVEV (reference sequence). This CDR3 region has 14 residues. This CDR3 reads CASSFGTGSYEQYF. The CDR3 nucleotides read TGTGCCAGCAGTTTCGGGACTGGCTCCTACGAGCAGTACTTC.

Here the CDR3 DNA reads TGTGCCAGCAGCTGGGGAGCCGGGACTCCGTACGAGCAGTACTTC. Its translation is CASSWGAGTPYEQYF. The rearrangement joins TRBV5-4 to TRBJ2-7, with D possibly being TRBD2 (6 bases). The V gene's germline CDR1 is SGHNT and CDR2 YYREEE (reference sequence). The CDR3 is 15 residues long. V lost 3 bases to trimming and J lost 4 bases, with 17 bases between them.

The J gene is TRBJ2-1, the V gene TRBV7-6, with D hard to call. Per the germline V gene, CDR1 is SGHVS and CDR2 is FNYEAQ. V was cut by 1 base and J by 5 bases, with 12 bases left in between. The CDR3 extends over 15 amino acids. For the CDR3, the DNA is TGTGCCAGCAGCTTAGTTCGCGGCGAAGACAATGAGCAGTTCTTC. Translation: CASSLVRGEDNEQFF.

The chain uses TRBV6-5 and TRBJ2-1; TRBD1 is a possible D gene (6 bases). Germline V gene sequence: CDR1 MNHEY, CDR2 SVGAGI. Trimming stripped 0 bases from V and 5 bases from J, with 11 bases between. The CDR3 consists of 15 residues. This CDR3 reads CASSYSQGSHNEQFF. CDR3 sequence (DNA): TGTGCCAGCAGTTACTCCCAGGGGAGCCACAATGAGCAGTTCTTC.

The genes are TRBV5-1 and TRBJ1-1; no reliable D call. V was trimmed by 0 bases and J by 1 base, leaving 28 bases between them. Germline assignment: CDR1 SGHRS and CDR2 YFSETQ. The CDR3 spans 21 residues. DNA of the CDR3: TGCGCCAGCAGCTTGGAAGCAGCCCGTGTTTTGACCCCCGAAACGAACACTGAAGCTTTCTTT. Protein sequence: CASSLEAARVLTPETNTEAFF.

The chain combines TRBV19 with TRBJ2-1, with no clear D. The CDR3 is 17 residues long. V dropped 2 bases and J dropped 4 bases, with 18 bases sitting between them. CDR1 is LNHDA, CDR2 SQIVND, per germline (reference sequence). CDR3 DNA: TGTGCCAGTAGTATACCGAGGCAGTGGCGCAATTACAATGAGCAGTTCTTC. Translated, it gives CASSIPRQWRNYNEQFF.

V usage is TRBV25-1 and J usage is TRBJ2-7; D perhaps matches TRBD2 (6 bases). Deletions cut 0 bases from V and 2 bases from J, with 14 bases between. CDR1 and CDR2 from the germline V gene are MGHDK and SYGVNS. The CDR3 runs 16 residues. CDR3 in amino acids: CASSEYRGNSAYEQYF. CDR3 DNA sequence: TGTGCCAGCAGTGAATATCGGGGGAATTCTGCCTACGAGCAGTACTTC.

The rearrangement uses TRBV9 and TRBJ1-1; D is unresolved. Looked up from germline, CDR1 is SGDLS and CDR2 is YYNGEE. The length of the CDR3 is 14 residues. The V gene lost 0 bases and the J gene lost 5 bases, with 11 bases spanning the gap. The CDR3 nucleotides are TGTGCCAGCAGCGTAGCGGACCCCGGGACTGAAGCTTTCTTT. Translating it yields CASSVADPGTEAFF.

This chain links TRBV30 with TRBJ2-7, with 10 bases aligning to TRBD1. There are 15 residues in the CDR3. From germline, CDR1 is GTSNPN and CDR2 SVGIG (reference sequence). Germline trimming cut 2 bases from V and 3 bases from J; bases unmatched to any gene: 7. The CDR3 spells CAWSPGTGDFYEQYF. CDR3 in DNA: TGTGCCTGGAGTCCCGGGACAGGGGATTTCTACGAGCAGTACTTC.